The rows below give T cell receptor beta chains drawn from one sample of a study of response to subunit inactivated influenza vaccine. TCRdb analysed the RT-PCR reads with MiXCR anew, one entry per CDR3 protein. The profile shows hundreds of thousands of distinct CDR3 sequences, 12% to 15% of them singletons. The input for sequencing was PBMCs from blood, taken about 14 days before vaccination. Every receptor here comes from a man aged 50-60 years who received an inactivated influenza vaccine. Both conserved end residues are part of each CDR3. The D gene is left open where the match is weak. The size field is filled for only some rows; it gives once, few, many or a size class.

v_gene	j_gene	d_gene	abundance	CDR3nt	CDR3aa
TRBV4-2	TRBJ1-4	.	few	TGTGCCAGCAGCCGCGGGGGTACGGCAACTAATGAAAAACTGTTTTTT	CASSRGGTATNEKLFF
TRBV29-1	TRBJ1-2	.	.	TGCAGCGTTGATTCGGGGTACAATGGCTACACCTTC	CSVDSGYNGYTF
TRBV2	TRBJ2-1	TRBD2	.	TGTGCCAGCAAGCTGACTAGCGGGAGTAATAATGAGCAGTTCTTC	CASKLTSGSNNEQFF
TRBV15	TRBJ2-7	TRBD2	.	TGTGCCACCAGCGGGTGGACTAGCGACCTAAGCTCCTACGAGCAGTACTTC	CATSGWTSDLSSYEQYF
TRBV4-3	TRBJ2-7	.	.	TGCGCCAGCAGCTCAAGTTTGAGAGGCTACGAGCAGTACTTC	CASSSSLRGYEQYF
TRBV5-5	TRBJ2-1	TRBD1	few	TGTGCCAGCAGCTCAACGCCGGGACAGGGAGTAGGGAATGAGCAGTTCTTC	CASSSTPGQGVGNEQFF
TRBV3-1	TRBJ1-2	.	.	TGTGCCAGCCGGGACACGGGTCGTGATGGCTACACCTTC	CASRDTGRDGYTF
TRBV5-1	TRBJ2-1	TRBD2	.	TGCGCCAGCACAACTGGACTAGCGGTACGCAATGAGCAGTTCTTC	CASTTGLAVRNEQFF
TRBV20-1	TRBJ2-1	TRBD2	.	TGCAGTGCAAAACCGAGCCGGGGGGTATACAATGAGCAGTTCTTC	CSAKPSRGVYNEQFF
TRBV5-1	TRBJ2-1	TRBD2	.	TGCGCCAGCAGCAGGACTAGCGGGGGGACCTACAATGAGCAGTTCTTC	CASSRTSGGTYNEQFF
TRBV28	TRBJ2-3	TRBD1	.	TGTGCCAGCACAGGGGGCACAATGGATACGCAGTATTTT	CASTGGTMDTQYF
TRBV5-1	TRBJ2-2	TRBD1	few	TGCGCCAGCGGGCCTCGGACAGGGGTCCCCGGGGAGCTGTTTTTT	CASGPRTGVPGELFF
TRBV20-1	TRBJ2-5	.	few	TGCAGTGCTAGAGATCTGAGGCTTGGGGCCCAGTACTTC	CSARDLRLGAQYF
TRBV7-8	TRBJ2-7	.	.	TGTGCCAGCAGCTTATACAAAATACAAGACGAGCAGTACTTC	CASSLYKIQDEQYF
TRBV20-1	TRBJ2-7	.	.	TGCAGTGCTAGAGGGGAGTTCTACGAGCAGTACTTC	CSARGEFYEQYF
TRBV12-3/TRBV12-4	TRBJ1-2	.	.	TGTGCCAGCAGTTCCCGGCAGGGCTATTCTAACTATGGCTACACCTTC	CASSSRQGYSNYGYTF
TRBV6-1	TRBJ2-1	.	.	TGTGCCAGCAGATGGGGGGCGTACGACAATGAGCAGTTCTTC	CASRWGAYDNEQFF
TRBV5-1	TRBJ2-1	.	few	TGCGCCAGCAGCTTGCCCCAGAGCGGAAGTGAGCAGTTCTTC	CASSLPQSGSEQFF
TRBV7-2	TRBJ2-3	TRBD1	few	TGTGCCAGCAGCACCGACAGGGGAGGTACGCAGTATTTT	CASSTDRGGTQYF
TRBV29-1	TRBJ2-5	.	many	TGCAGCGTAACGGGACCCGATCGTTTGGAGACCCAGTACTTC	CSVTGPDRLETQYF
TRBV20-1	TRBJ2-1	TRBD2	few	TGCAGTGCTACTCCGGGACTAGCGGGACACAATGAGCAGTTCTTC	CSATPGLAGHNEQFF
TRBV6-5	TRBJ1-4	TRBD1	.	TGTGCCAGCAGTTGGCCGACAGGGGCGCGTGAAAAACTGTTTTTT	CASSWPTGAREKLFF
TRBV18	TRBJ1-2	TRBD1	.	TGTGCCAGCTCACCACACGGAGACAGGGGGTTGAACTATGGCTACACCTTC	CASSPHGDRGLNYGYTF
TRBV4-3	TRBJ2-7	.	few	TGCGCCAGCAGCCAAGCGCATGGCCGAGGGAAATACGAGCAGTACTTC	CASSQAHGRGKYEQYF
TRBV9	TRBJ1-5	.	many	TGTGCCAGCAGCGTTGGGGACCTTAGCAATCAGCCCCAGCATTTT	CASSVGDLSNQPQHF
TRBV24-1	TRBJ2-1	.	few	TGTGCCACCAGTGATTTAAGCTCCTACAATGAGCAGTTCTTC	CATSDLSSYNEQFF
TRBV4-3	TRBJ2-2	TRBD2	.	TGCGCCAGCAGCCATCCCGGGACTAGAAGTTTAGGGGAGCTGTTTTTT	CASSHPGTRSLGELFF
TRBV6-2/TRBV6-3	TRBJ2-4	TRBD1	.	TGTGCCAGCAGCCAACCGGGACAGGGGGCATCCAAAAACATTCAGTACTTC	CASSQPGQGASKNIQYF
TRBV9	TRBJ2-1	.	.	TGTGCCAGCAGTAGGGCTAGCAAGTACAATGAGCAGTTCTTC	CASSRASKYNEQFF
TRBV23-1	TRBJ2-3	.	few	TGCGCCAGCAGTCAAGATGCGGTTGTGGGGACAGATACGCAGTATTTT	CASSQDAVVGTDTQYF
TRBV7-9	TRBJ2-7	TRBD1	.	TGTGCCAGCAGCTTAGCGACAGGGGGGGCCTACGAGCAGTACTTC	CASSLATGGAYEQYF
TRBV12-3/TRBV12-4	TRBJ1-5	.	.	TGTGCCAGCAGTTTCTCCCCACTTCAGCCCCAGCATTTT	CASSFSPLQPQHF
TRBV12-3/TRBV12-4	TRBJ2-7	.	.	TGTGCCAGCAGCTTTAAGGGCGAGCAGTACTTC	CASSFKGEQYF
TRBV20-1	TRBJ2-1	TRBD2	many	TGCAGTGCTAGAAGGCAAGTAGCGGGACACAATGAGCAGTTCTTC	CSARRQVAGHNEQFF
TRBV4-3	TRBJ2-3	.	few	TGCGCCAGCAGCCAAGATCCGCTAGACCGAGGGACAGATACGCAGTATTTT	CASSQDPLDRGTDTQYF
TRBV10-3	TRBJ2-1	.	few	TGTGCCATCAGGACGGACGCCAGCTCCTACAATGAGCAGTTCTTC	CAIRTDASSYNEQFF
TRBV20-1	TRBJ2-7	TRBD2	few	TGCAGTGCTAGAGATTTGGCTAGCGGAATCTACGAGCAGTACTTC	CSARDLASGIYEQYF
TRBV11-3	TRBJ2-1	TRBD1	.	TGTGCCAGGAACTCGGACAGGATTTACAATGAGCAGTTCTTC	CARNSDRIYNEQFF
TRBV3-1	TRBJ2-3	TRBD2	.	TGTGCCAGCAGCCAAGGTCCCGGGAGGGCCAAAGATACGCAGTATTTT	CASSQGPGRAKDTQYF
TRBV5-4	TRBJ2-1	TRBD2	.	TGTGCCAGCAGCCAGCGGACTAGCGGGAGTAATGAGCAGTTCTTC	CASSQRTSGSNEQFF
TRBV10-3	TRBJ2-3	TRBD2	few	TGTGCCATCAGTGAGTCCAGCGGGGGGGCGAGGACAGATACGCAGTATTTT	CAISESSGGARTDTQYF
TRBV25-1	TRBJ2-1	.	few	TGTGCCAGCAGTGAAGGAGGGTTTAATGAGCAGTTCTTC	CASSEGGFNEQFF
TRBV7-9	TRBJ1-1	.	few	TGTGCCACCCGAGTTGCCATGAACACTGAAGCTTTCTTT	CATRVAMNTEAFF
TRBV5-5	TRBJ2-1	.	few	TGTGCCAGCAGCGCGAGCCTAGCGTTAAACTCCTACAATGAGCAGTTCTTC	CASSASLALNSYNEQFF
TRBV4-2	TRBJ2-3	.	many	TGTGCCAGCAGCCAAGAACTTGATAGCACAGATACGCAGTATTTT	CASSQELDSTDTQYF
TRBV20-1	TRBJ2-5	.	few	TGCAGTGCTAGTCTTTTCCCCCAAGAGACCCAGTACTTC	CSASLFPQETQYF
TRBV27	TRBJ2-2	.	.	TGTGCCAGTGTCGACTGGAGCGGGGAGCTGTTTTTT	CASVDWSGELFF
TRBV7-9	TRBJ2-7	.	.	TGTGCCAGCCCCTACGGGAACGAGCAGTACTTC	CASPYGNEQYF
TRBV7-2	TRBJ2-7	TRBD2	.	TGTGCCAGCAGCTTCGGGGGGGTTGGCTACGAGCAGTACTTC	CASSFGGVGYEQYF
TRBV5-1	TRBJ2-1	.	.	TGCGCCAGCAGCTTGGGGTCCACCTCCTCTTCCTACAATGAGCAGTCCTTC	CASSLGSTSSSYNEQSF
TRBV6-1	TRBJ1-1	.	few	TGTGCCAGCACCCAATCGGGGAACACTGAAGCTTTCTTT	CASTQSGNTEAFF
TRBV25-1	TRBJ2-1	.	many	TGTGCCAGCAGTGAAGAGGTGACAGTCTCCTACAATGAGCAGTTCTTC	CASSEEVTVSYNEQFF
TRBV27	TRBJ2-2	TRBD2	many	TGTGCCAGCAGTCTTATAGCGGGGCCGGGCACCGGGGAGCTGTTTTTT	CASSLIAGPGTGELFF
TRBV7-9	TRBJ2-2	.	.	TGTGCCAGCAGCTTAGAATCGAGCCCCGAGCTGTTTTTT	CASSLESSPELFF
TRBV5-5	TRBJ1-2	.	few	TGTGCCAGCAGCTTGGACAGAACCCTAGTTTATGGCTACACCTTC	CASSLDRTLVYGYTF
TRBV29-1	TRBJ2-2	TRBD2	many	TGCAGCGTTGAAGGGCTAGCGGGCAACACCGGGGAGCTGTTTTTT	CSVEGLAGNTGELFF
TRBV19	TRBJ2-7	.	few	TGTGCCAGTAGTATGGGGCGTCACTACGAGCAGTACTTC	CASSMGRHYEQYF
TRBV5-1	TRBJ1-1	.	few	TGCGCCAGCAGCTTGGCCGCCAGGGGTGCGACTGAAGCTTTCTTT	CASSLAARGATEAFF
TRBV5-1	TRBJ1-2	.	.	TGCGCCAGCAACTTGGATCTCTTGGGGACCGTTTATGGCTACACCTTC	CASNLDLLGTVYGYTF
TRBV20-1	TRBJ2-2	.	few	TGCAGTGCTAAGGGGACGAACACCGGGGAGCTGTTTTTT	CSAKGTNTGELFF